These 16 T cell receptor beta chains were sequenced from one sample in a study of cytomegalovirus exposure and HLA in healthy donors. The PCR made use of 60 Vbeta and 13 Jbeta primers. Profiling relied on immunoSEQ multiplex PCR, and the TCRdb table lists in-frame clones only, not all of them. The table has around 150,000 clones, around 65% seen once. Input material: PBMCs. These receptors were taken from a woman aged 40 to 50 in good health and CMV-seropositive.

The chain has TRBV7-3 and TRBJ2-1; D perhaps matches TRBD2 (5 bases). The CDR3 spans 15 residues. The germline V gene has CDR1 SGHTA and CDR2 FQGTGA. Trimming took off 3 bases at V and 5 bases at J, with 14 bases between the two ends. CDR3 bases: TGTGCCAGCAGCTTCAACGGGAAGACTGACAATGAGCAGTTCTTC. Protein sequence: CASSFNGKTDNEQFF.

A single count supports this clone. The chain links TRBV7-2 to TRBJ2-2; TRBD2 aligns across 9 bases. The J segment lost 5 bases and the V segment lost 2 bases, leaving 6 bases of the junction unmatched. Germline lookup yields CDR1 SGHTA and CDR2 FQGNSA. CDR3 length: 16 residues. CDR3 in DNA: TGTGCCAGCAGCTTAAATAGCGGGGGCCAGACCGGGGAGCTGTTTTTT. Its protein is CASSLNSGGQTGELFF.

This clone was seen more than once but under ten times. This rearrangement joins TRBV21-1 to TRBJ2-7; the table's TRBD1 call for D was not verified on the DNA. TRBV21-1 is a listed pseudogene. The CDR3 contains 14 residues. The CDR3 protein is CASSKVSRAYEQYF. The CDR3 DNA is TGTGCCAGCAGCAAAGTAAGCAGGGCCTACGAGCAGTACTTC.

The chain combines TRBV7-2 with TRBJ2-1, with TRBD1 matching 9 bases. This CDR3 spans 14 amino acids. Germline V gene data show CDR1 as SGHTA and CDR2 as FQGNSA. V lost 5 bases and J lost 9; bases outside the gene matches: 8. The CDR3 reads CASSPGQGLSEQFF. CDR3 nucleotide sequence: TGTGCCAGCAGCCCCGGACAGGGGTTGAGTGAGCAGTTCTTC.

This clone was seen a few times. The chain is built from TRBV18 and TRBJ1-1; the D gene is possibly TRBD1 (5 bases). V was cut by 5 bases and J by 4 bases, with 17 bases left in between. The CDR3 is made up of 15 amino acids. Germline V gene lookup returns CDR1 KGHSH and CDR2 LQKENI. The CDR3 sequence: CASSDSGGIGTEAFF. Written as DNA, the CDR3 is TGTGCCAGCTCAGATTCGGGGGGGATTGGCACTGAAGCTTTCTTT.

This clone was observed a few times. V usage is TRBV19 and J usage is TRBJ2-1, with 10 bases that match TRBD2. Trimming at V came to 3 bases and at J to 4 bases, leaving 15 bases not matched to a gene. The CDR3 runs to 19 residues. Germline CDR1 and CDR2: LNHDA and SQIVND (reference sequence). DNA of the CDR3: TGTGCCAGTAGTATGAGAGGACGTATGACTAGCGGGCCTTACAATGAGCAGTTCTTC. Protein: CASSMRGRMTSGPYNEQFF. The whole variable domain, remainder taken from reference TRBV19 and TRBJ2-1, is DGGITQSPKYLFRKEGQNVTLSCEQNLNHDAMYWYRQDPGQGLRLIYYSQIVNDFQKGDIAEGYSVSREKKESFPLTVTSAQKNPTAFYLCASSMRGRMTSGPYNEQFFGPGTRLTVL.

This chain joins TRBV6-5 and TRBJ2-3; a possible D gene is TRBD1 (5 bases). Between the trimmed V and J ends, which lost 6 bases and 3 bases, there was a span of 10 bases. The CDR3 loop spans 13 amino acids. Germline V CDR1 and CDR2: MNHEY, SVGAGI. The CDR3 reads CASSLGATDTQYF. DNA of the CDR3: TGTGCCAGCAGCTTAGGGGCGACAGATACGCAGTATTTT.

This clone was observed a handful of times. V and J are TRBV7-2 and TRBJ1-5; no definite D call. Germline CDR1 SGHTA, CDR2 FQGNSA. V was pared by 1 base and J by 4 bases, with 11 bases between. This CDR3 has 15 amino acids. Here the CDR3 reads CASSLGAGKNQPQHF. CDR3 in DNA: TGTGCCAGCAGCTTAGGGGCAGGAAAGAATCAGCCCCAGCATTTT.

The genes are TRBV18 and TRBJ2-7; 10 bases agree with TRBD2. The trim removed 6 bases at V and 6 bases at J, leaving 5 bases unmatched. This CDR3 has 13 amino acids. Germline-derived CDR1 and CDR2 are KGHSH and LQKENI. This CDR3 is CASSPGTSAEQYF. The CDR3 region has the DNA TGTGCCAGCTCCCCCGGGACTAGCGCCGAGCAGTACTTC.

V and J are TRBV4-1 and TRBJ2-7, with 7 bases fitting TRBD2. Per the germline V gene, CDR1 is MGHRA and CDR2 is YSYEKL. Trimming cost V 1 base and J 3 bases; bases outside gene matches: 12. The CDR3 is 17 amino acids. CDR3 sequence: CASSQVGGTNPLYEQYF. CDR3 coding DNA: TGCGCCAGCAGCCAAGTTGGGGGGACTAACCCCCTCTACGAGCAGTACTTC.

This clone occurred a few times. The chain combines TRBV6-6 with TRBJ1-3; 7 nucleotides agree with TRBD1. Germline trimming cut 6 bases from V and 2 bases from J; bases unmatched to any gene: 10. Per the germline V gene, CDR1 is MNHNY and CDR2 is SVGAGI (reference sequence). The CDR3 has 16 amino acids. The CDR3 sequence: CASSPVTGTAGNTIYF. The DNA of the CDR3 is TGTGCCAGCAGCCCCGTGACAGGGACAGCTGGAAACACCATATATTTT.

About this clone: Other nucleotide sequences from this sample produce the same CDR3. This chain links TRBV2 with TRBJ1-4, with D possibly matching TRBD1 (6 bases). Germline values: CDR1 SNHLY, CDR2 FYNNEI. The V and J ends lost 6 bases and 2 bases respectively, with 10 bases between them. This CDR3 has 14 amino acids. The CDR3 here is CASRPGATNEKLFF. DNA of the CDR3: TGTGCCAGCAGACCAGGGGCTACTAATGAAAAACTGTTTTTT.

V and J are TRBV9 and TRBJ2-5; D is perhaps TRBD1 (6 bases). Germline CDR1 reads SGDLS; CDR2 reads YYNGEE. The V gene lost 3 bases and the J gene lost 1 base, with 10 bases spanning the gap. The CDR3 contains 14 residues. The CDR3 DNA is TGTGCCAGCAGCGCTACAGGGTTCCAAGAGACCCAGTACTTC. It yields the protein CASSATGFQETQYF.

The J gene is TRBJ2-5, the V gene TRBV19, with 9 nucleotides matching TRBD1. Per germline, CDR1 LNHDA and CDR2 SQIVND (reference sequence). The V and J ends lost 3 bases and 5 bases, in that order; junction bases with no gene match: 4. The CDR3 is made up of 14 amino acids. The CDR3 here is CASSILGQGETQYF. CDR3 DNA sequence: TGTGCCAGTAGTATTCTAGGACAGGGGGAGACCCAGTACTTC.

The chain uses TRBV20-1 and TRBJ2-7; D remains ambiguous. Germline-derived CDR1 and CDR2 are DFQATT and SNEGSKA (reference sequence). This CDR3 is built from 10 residues. Trimming took 5 bases from V and 5 from J, leaving 7 bases between them. The CDR3 spells CSALGDEQYF. The CDR3 nucleotides read TGCAGTGCTCTAGGCGACGAGCAGTACTTC.

This clone has a handful of counts. The DNA of the CDR3 is TGTGCCAGCAGCCAAGTTCCGGGACTAGCGTCCGGGGAGCTGTTTTTT. Residues: CASSQVPGLASGELFF. V and J are TRBV4-2 and TRBJ2-2, with TRBD2 identical over 10 bases. This CDR3 has 16 amino acids. The germline CDR1 and CDR2 sequences are LGHNA and YNFKEQ. The V segment lost 1 base and the J segment 6 bases; nucleotides outside the gene matches: 5.